This entry lists 15 T cell receptor beta chains sequenced from one sample in a study of human T cells and chemical hapten exposure. TCRdb re-derived calls from the RACE reads in MiXCR, one entry per CDR3 protein. Of 130,000 or so distinct CDR3 sequences listed, 9% to 10% are singletons. Time point defined: healthy volunteer bleed at 2 weeks. Sequencing started from total RNA isolated from unfractionated whole blood. The sequencing input was whole blood. These receptors were obtained from a male donor in good health. Some clones in this sample may be carry-over from other donors' samples.

The chain recombines TRBV20-1 with TRBJ2-6, with 7 bases identical to TRBD1. The CDR3 is made up of 16 amino acids. The trim removed 1 base at V and 2 bases at J, leaving 5 bases unmatched. The germline V gene encodes CDR1 DFQATT and CDR2 SNEGSKA (reference sequence). The CDR3, as DNA: TGCAGTGCTAGAGTCGACAGGGCTGCTGGGGCCAACGTCCTGACTTTC. This gives the protein CSARVDRAAGANVLTF.

This clonotype was counted between two and nine times. The chain carries TRBV5-4 and TRBJ2-2, with D unclear. Trimming removed 1 base from V and 6 bases from J, with 4 bases in between. CDR3 size: 12 residues. Germline V lookup: CDR1 SGHNT, CDR2 YYREEE (reference sequence). In nucleotides, the CDR3 is TGTGCCAGCAGCTTGTTGTCCGGGGAGCTGTTTTTT. It yields the protein CASSLLSGELFF.

This clonotype was recorded a few times. The chain recombines TRBV20-1 with TRBJ2-1; D is possibly TRBD1 or TRBD2 (6 bases each). V gave up 0 bases and J gave up 5 bases, with 11 bases separating them. CDR3 length equals 14 residues. From germline, CDR1 is DFQATT and CDR2 SNEGSKA (reference sequence). This CDR3 reads CSARDGGRDNEQFF. The CDR3 DNA is TGCAGTGCTAGAGACGGGGGCCGGGACAATGAGCAGTTCTTC.

This clonotype was recorded many times. V usage is TRBV5-4 and J usage is TRBJ2-1; a weak D match, TRBD1 (6 bases). Trimming cost V 2 bases and J 0 bases, with 9 bases left between them. The CDR3 consists of 15 residues. Germline values: CDR1 SGHNT, CDR2 YYREEE (reference sequence). CDR3 loop: CASSFETGSYNEQFF. The CDR3 DNA reads as TGTGCCAGCAGCTTCGAGACAGGCTCCTACAATGAGCAGTTCTTC.

The chain joins TRBV3-1 to TRBJ2-1; 7 bases are shared with TRBD2. V dropped 2 bases and J dropped 4; count of bases not matched to a gene: 5. In germline, CDR1 is LGHDT, CDR2 YNNKEL (reference sequence). This CDR3 spans 15 amino acids. The CDR3 DNA reads as TGTGCCAGCAGCCAACAGGCTAGCGGTTACAATGAGCAGTTCTTC. As protein: CASSQQASGYNEQFF.

There are a few counts of this clonotype. V usage is TRBV27 and J usage is TRBJ1-2, with a possible D match to TRBD1 (5 bases). Germline V lookup: CDR1 MNHEY, CDR2 SMNVEV (reference sequence). The CDR3 has 14 residues. V lost 3 bases and J 2 bases, leaving 10 bases between the germline ends. CDR3 sequence (DNA): TGTGCCAGCAGTTTGGCAGGGAACAACTATGGCTACACCTTC. Its protein product is CASSLAGNNYGYTF.

This chain joins TRBV29-1 and TRBJ1-1, with D maybe TRBD1 (6 bases). Germline V gives CDR1 SQVTM, CDR2 ANQGSEA. Deletions cut 8 bases from V and 14 bases from J, with 12 bases between. This CDR3 is built from 8 residues. In nucleotides, the CDR3 is TGCAGCCCGACAGGCGACTTCTTT. Its protein is CSPTGDFF. Full variable domain (remainder filled in from reference TRBV29-1 and TRBJ1-1): SAVISQKPSRDICQRGTSLTIQCQVDSQVTMMFWYRQQPGQSLTLIATANQGSEATYESGFVIDKFPISRPNLTFSTLTVSNMSPEDSSIYLCSPTGDFFGQGTRLTVV.

This clonotype was counted only a few times. The rearrangement uses TRBV10-3 and TRBJ1-3, with D hard to call. The CDR3 runs to 13 residues. Trimming stripped 7 bases from V and 0 bases from J, with 7 bases between. The germline V gene encodes CDR1 ENHRY and CDR2 SYGVKD. The CDR3 reads CAITVSSGNTIYF. Written as DNA, the CDR3 is TGTGCCATCACGGTCAGCTCTGGAAACACCATATATTTT.

There are many counts of this clonotype. The rearrangement joins TRBV12-3 or TRBV12-4 to TRBJ2-5; 8 nucleotides line up with TRBD2. Germline trimming cut 5 bases from V and 1 base from J; bases unmatched to any gene: 3. The CDR3 is made up of 14 amino acids. The CDR3 sequence is CASSSGGPQETQYF. In nucleotides, the CDR3 is TGTGCCAGCAGTAGCGGGGGTCCCCAAGAGACCCAGTACTTC.

Only a few counts were recorded for this clonotype. V gene TRBV9 combines with J gene TRBJ2-5, with D possibly being TRBD1 (6 bases). The germline V and J ends were trimmed by 2 bases and 0 bases, with 8 bases remaining between them. CDR3 length equals 14 residues. The V gene's germline CDR1 is SGDLS and CDR2 YYNGEE. DNA for the CDR3: TGTGCCAGCAGCGTCGCAGGGGACCAAGAGACCCAGTACTTC. It codes for CASSVAGDQETQYF.

Details on this clonotype: The junction does not match germline at one end; this may be a read error. The chain employs TRBV5-5 and TRBJ2-2, with a tentative D call TRBD1 (6 bases). This CDR3 region has 15 residues. Germline CDR1 is SGHKS and CDR2 is YYEKEE (reference sequence). DNA of the CDR3: TGTGCCAACAGCTTGGCCAGGGGCTGGACCGGGGAGCTGTTTTTT. This gives the protein CANSLARGWTGELFF. Combining the CDR3 with reference TRBV5-5 and TRBJ2-2 gives the whole variable domain DAGVTQSPTHLIKTRGQQVTLRCSPISGHKSVSWYQQVLGQGPQFIFQYYEKEERGRGNFPDRFSARQFPNYSSELNVNALLLGDSALYLCANSLARGWTGELFFGEGSRLTVL.

The V and J genes are TRBV20-1 and TRBJ1-3; no clear D. Deletions cut 2 bases from V and 9 bases from J, with 20 bases between. Germline assignment: CDR1 DFQATT and CDR2 SNEGSKA (reference sequence). The CDR3 covers 15 residues. The CDR3 here is CSARSSNGLGGTIYF. The CDR3 DNA reads TGCAGTGCTAGATCCAGTAACGGTTTGGGTGGCACCATATATTTT.

This clonotype was detected many times. The chain couples TRBV5-4 to TRBJ2-3; D is undetermined. The germline CDR1 and CDR2 sequences are SGHNT and YYREEE (reference sequence). V was shortened by 0 bases and J by 0 bases, with 8 bases between the two germline ends. This CDR3 is 15 amino acids long. The CDR3 DNA follows: TGTGCCAGCAGCTTGGGGGATCTCAGCACAGATACGCAGTATTTT. Translated: CASSLGDLSTDTQYF.

The chain recombines TRBV4-1 with TRBJ2-1; 7 nucleotides line up with TRBD2. The CDR3 covers 16 residues. Germline loops: CDR1 MGHRA, CDR2 YSYEKL. V lost 3 bases to trimming and J lost 0 bases; unmatched junction nucleotides: 5. In nucleotides, the CDR3 is TGCGCCAGCAGCCAGGTAGCGGGCGCCTCCTACAATGAGCAGTTCTTC. This sequence encodes CASSQVAGASYNEQFF.

This chain connects TRBV6-6 to TRBJ2-7; 9 nucleotides align to TRBD1. V lost 0 bases, J lost 7 bases, and 10 bases stayed unmatched. The germline gives CDR1 MNHNY, CDR2 SVGAGI (reference sequence). There are 16 residues in the CDR3. The CDR3 nucleotides read TGTGCCAGCAGTTACTCGGGGACAGGGTATGAGTGGGAGCAGTACTTC. Translation: CASSYSGTGYEWEQYF.